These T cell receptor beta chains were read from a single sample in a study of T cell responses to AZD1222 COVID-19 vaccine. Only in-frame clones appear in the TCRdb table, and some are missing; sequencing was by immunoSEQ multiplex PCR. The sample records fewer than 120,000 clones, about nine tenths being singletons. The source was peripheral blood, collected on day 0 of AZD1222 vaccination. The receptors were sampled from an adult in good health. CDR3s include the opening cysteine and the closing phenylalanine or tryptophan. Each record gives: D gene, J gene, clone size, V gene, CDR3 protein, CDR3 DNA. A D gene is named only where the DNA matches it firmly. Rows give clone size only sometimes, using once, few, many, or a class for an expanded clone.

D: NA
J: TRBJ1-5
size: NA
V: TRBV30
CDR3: CAWSVGGEEQPQHF
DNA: TGTGCCTGGAGTGTAGGGGGGGAGGAACAGCCCCAGCATTTT

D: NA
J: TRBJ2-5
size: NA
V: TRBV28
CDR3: CASSSLQETQYF
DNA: TGTGCCAGCAGTTCGCTCCAAGAGACCCAGTACTTC

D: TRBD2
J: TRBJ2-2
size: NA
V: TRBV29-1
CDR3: CSVEDTSGGTGELFF
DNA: TGCAGCGTTGAAGATACCAGCGGGGGGACCGGGGAGCTGTTTTTT

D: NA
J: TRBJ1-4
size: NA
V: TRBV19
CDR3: CASSPIAGEKLFF
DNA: TGTGCCAGTAGTCCGATAGCAGGGGAAAAACTGTTTTTT

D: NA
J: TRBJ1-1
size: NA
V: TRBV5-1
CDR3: CASSPGGANTEAFF
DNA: TGCGCCAGCTCGCCGGGAGGGGCGAACACTGAAGCTTTCTTT

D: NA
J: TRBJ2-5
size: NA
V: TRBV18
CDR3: CASSLVRQGGETQYF
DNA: TGTGCCAGCTCACTAGTTAGACAGGGAGGAGAGACCCAGTACTTC

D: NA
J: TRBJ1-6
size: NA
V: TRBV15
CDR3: CATSSAGLTHLRSSYNSPLHF
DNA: TGTGCCACCAGCAGTGCCGGGCTGACCCACCTGCGGAGCTCCTATAATTCACCCCTCCACTTT

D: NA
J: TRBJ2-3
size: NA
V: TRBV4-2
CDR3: CASSQEVGRGTDTQYF
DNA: TGTGCCAGCAGCCAAGAAGTGGGCAGGGGAACAGATACGCAGTATTTT

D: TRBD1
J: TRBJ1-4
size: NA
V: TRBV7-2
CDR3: CASSPIMLGQEGLSEKLFF
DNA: TGTGCCAGCAGCCCCATAATGCTCGGACAGGAAGGGTTAAGTGAAAAACTGTTTTTT

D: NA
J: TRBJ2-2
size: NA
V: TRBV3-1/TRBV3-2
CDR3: CASSHRDIGPGELFF
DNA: TGTGCCAGCAGCCATAGGGACATCGGTCCCGGGGAGCTGTTTTTT

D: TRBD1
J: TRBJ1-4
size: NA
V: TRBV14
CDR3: CASSQGTGTGGEKLFF
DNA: TGTGCCAGCAGCCAAGGGACCGGGACAGGGGGTGAAAAACTGTTTTTT

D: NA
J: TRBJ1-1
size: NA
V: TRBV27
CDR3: CASKGQGYDTEAFF
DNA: TGTGCCAGCAAGGGGCAGGGGTATGACACTGAAGCTTTCTTT

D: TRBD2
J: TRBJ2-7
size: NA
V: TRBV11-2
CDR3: CASSPNLPGGLSYEQYF
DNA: TGTGCCAGCAGCCCAAACTTACCGGGGGGACTATCCTACGAGCAGTACTTC

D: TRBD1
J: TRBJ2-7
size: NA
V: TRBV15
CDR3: CATSRWGQGSYEQYF
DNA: TGTGCCACCAGCAGATGGGGACAGGGGTCCTACGAGCAGTACTTC

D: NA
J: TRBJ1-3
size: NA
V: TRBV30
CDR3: CAGISGNTIYF
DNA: TGTGCCGGGATCTCTGGAAACACCATATATTTT

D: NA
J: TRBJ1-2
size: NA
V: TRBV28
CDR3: CASSSFGWGYTF
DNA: TGTGCCAGCAGTAGCTTCGGGTGGGGCTACACCTTC

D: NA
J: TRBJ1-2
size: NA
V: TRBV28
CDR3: CASSLWWGAQVYGYTF
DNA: TGTGCCAGCAGTTTATGGTGGGGGGCGCAGGTCTATGGCTACACCTTC

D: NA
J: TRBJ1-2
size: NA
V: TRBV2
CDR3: CASSDEPSNYGYTF
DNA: TGTGCCAGCAGTGACGAACCAAGCAACTATGGCTACACCTTC

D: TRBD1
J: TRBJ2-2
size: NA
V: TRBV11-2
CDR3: CASSQLTGGTGELFF
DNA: TGTGCCAGCAGCCAACTAACAGGGGGGACCGGGGAGCTGTTTTTT

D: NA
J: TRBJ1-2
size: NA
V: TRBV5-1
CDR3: CASSLAVRTDYGYTF
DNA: TGCGCCAGCAGCTTGGCAGTTCGGACAGACTATGGCTACACCTTC

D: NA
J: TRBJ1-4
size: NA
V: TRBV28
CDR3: CASSPPGGINEKLFF
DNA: TGTGCCAGCAGCCCGCCCGGGGGTATAAATGAAAAACTGTTTTTT

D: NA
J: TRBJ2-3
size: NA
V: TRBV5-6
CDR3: CASSLGGSWADTQYF
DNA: TGTGCCAGCAGCTTGGGGGGGAGTTGGGCAGATACGCAGTATTTT

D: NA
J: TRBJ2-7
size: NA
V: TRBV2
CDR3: CASSFITRLRTYEQYF
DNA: TGTGCCAGCAGCTTTATTACACGGCTAAGGACCTACGAGCAGTACTTC

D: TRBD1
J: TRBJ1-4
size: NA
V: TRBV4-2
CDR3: CASSQAGTGGEKLFF
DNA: TGTGCCAGCAGCCAAGCAGGGACAGGGGGTGAAAAACTGTTTTTT

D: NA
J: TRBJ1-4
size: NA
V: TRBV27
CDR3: CASSSRSFTTNEKLFF
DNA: TGTGCCAGCAGTTCCCGTAGCTTTACAACTAATGAAAAACTGTTTTTT

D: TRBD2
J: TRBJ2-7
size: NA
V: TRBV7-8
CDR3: CASSTGGGGTYEQYF
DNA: TGTGCCAGCAGCACGGGGGGTGGAGGGACCTACGAGCAGTACTTC

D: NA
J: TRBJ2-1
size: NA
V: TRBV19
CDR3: CASSRAPNNEQFF
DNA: TGTGCCAGTAGCCGGGCCCCTAACAATGAGCAGTTCTTC

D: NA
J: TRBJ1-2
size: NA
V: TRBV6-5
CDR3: CASSYDRRSYGYTF
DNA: TGTGCCAGCAGTTACGACAGAAGAAGCTATGGCTACACCTTC

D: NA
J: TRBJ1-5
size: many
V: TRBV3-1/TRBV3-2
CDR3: CASSPTEYSLSQHF
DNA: TGTGCCAGCAGCCCTACTGAATACAGCTTATCCCAGCATTTT

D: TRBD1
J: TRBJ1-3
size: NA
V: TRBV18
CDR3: CASSPNGQGKAGNTIYF
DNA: TGTGCCAGCTCACCTAACGGACAGGGGAAGGCTGGAAACACCATATATTTT

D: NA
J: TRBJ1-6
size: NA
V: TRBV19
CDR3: CASSHDSVYSPLHF
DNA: TGTGCCAGTAGTCATGACAGTGTCTATTCACCCCTCCACTTT

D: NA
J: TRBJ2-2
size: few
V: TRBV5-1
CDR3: CASSRQGITGELFF
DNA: TGCGCCAGCAGCCGCCAGGGGATCACCGGGGAGCTGTTTTTT

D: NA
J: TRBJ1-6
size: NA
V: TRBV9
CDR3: CASSVGALRSSYNSPLHF
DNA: TGTGCCAGCAGCGTAGGGGCCCTTAGGAGCTCCTATAATTCACCCCTCCACTTT

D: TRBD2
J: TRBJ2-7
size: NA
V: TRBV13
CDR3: CASSASQRGSSYEQYF
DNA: TGTGCCAGCAGCGCCTCGCAGCGGGGCTCCTCCTACGAGCAGTACTTC

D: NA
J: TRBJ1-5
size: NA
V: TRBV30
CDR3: CAYQTGGGQPQHF
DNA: TGTGCCTACCAGACAGGTGGCGGTCAGCCCCAGCATTTT

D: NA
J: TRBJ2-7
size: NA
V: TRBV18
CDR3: CASSPYQADPPREQYF
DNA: TGTGCCAGCTCACCTTACCAGGCCGACCCCCCTAGAGAGCAGTACTTC

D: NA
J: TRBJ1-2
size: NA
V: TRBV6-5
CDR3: CASSFRVPSYGYTF
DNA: TGTGCCAGCAGTTTCAGGGTCCCCTCCTATGGCTACACCTTC

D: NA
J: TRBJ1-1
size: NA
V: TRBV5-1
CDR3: CASSLYGHTNTEAFF
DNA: TGCGCCAGCAGCTTGTATGGACACACGAACACTGAAGCTTTCTTT

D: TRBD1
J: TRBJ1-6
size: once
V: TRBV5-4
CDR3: CASSPGGSSYNSPLHF
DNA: TGTGCCAGCAGCCCAGGGGGTAGCTCCTATAATTCACCCCTCCACTTT